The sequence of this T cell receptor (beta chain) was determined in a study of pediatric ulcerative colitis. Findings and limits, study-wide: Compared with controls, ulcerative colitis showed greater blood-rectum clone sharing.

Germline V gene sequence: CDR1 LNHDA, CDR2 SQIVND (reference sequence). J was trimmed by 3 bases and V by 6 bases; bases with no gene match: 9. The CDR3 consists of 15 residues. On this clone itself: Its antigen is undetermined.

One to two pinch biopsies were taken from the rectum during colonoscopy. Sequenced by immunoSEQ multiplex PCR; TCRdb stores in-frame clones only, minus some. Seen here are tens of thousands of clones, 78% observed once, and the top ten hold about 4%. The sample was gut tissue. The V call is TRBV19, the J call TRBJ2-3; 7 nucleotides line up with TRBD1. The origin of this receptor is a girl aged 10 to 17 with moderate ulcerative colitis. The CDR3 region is CASSLTGVLTDTQYF. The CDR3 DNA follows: TGTGCCAGTAGCCTAACAGGGGTCCTAACAGATACGCAGTATTTT.